This T cell receptor beta chain was documented in a study of cytomegalovirus exposure and HLA in healthy donors. Study-level results: Sequencing depth across donors, presence/absence analyses assumed, was roughly uniform. Despite most TCR sequences being rare, some public TCRs occurred in many donors. For most TCR beta V segments, an earlier analysis put the productive rate at about 87% or about 30% of the time.

The germline CDR1 and CDR2 sequences are MDHEN and SYDVKM. V was clipped by 5 bases and J by 4 bases, with 7 bases between them. The CDR3 is 12 residues long. Comment on this clone: The antigen is not known.

PCR used 60 Vbeta primers and 13 Jbeta primers. How the authors handled the data: The count from a later analysis was 60 million to 85 million unique TCR beta chains, roughly 11 million of them shared. Sequencing was performed with immunoSEQ multiplex PCR; in TCRdb, only in-frame clones are kept and a portion is missing. Clone size and V and J calls were adopted from that table, with D and trimming inferred from the DNA. The data contain 150,000 to 200,000 clones, approximately 67% of them singletons. The specimen sequenced was PBMCs. This TCR was sampled from a middle-aged man in good health and CMV-seronegative. J is TRBJ2-3 and V is TRBV28; D gene uncertain. The CDR3 region has the DNA TGTGCCAGCAGTCCTATCGCAGATACGCAGTATTTT. The encoded protein is CASSPIADTQYF.